The 19 T cell receptor beta chains listed next were all sequenced from one sample in a study of blood T cell repertoires in COVID-19. Sequencing used immunoSEQ multiplex PCR; TCRdb keeps in-frame clones, though not all of them. This sample yields 140,000 to 150,000 clones, of which roughly four fifths are seen a single time; 7% to 10% belongs to the top ten. The sequenced material came from peripheral blood. Receptor source: a human donor with acute or convalescent COVID-19. The donor label of this sample is uncertain.

The chain employs TRBV6-5 and TRBJ1-1; D is ambiguous. The V gene lost 0 bases and the J gene lost 7 bases, with 15 bases spanning the gap. The CDR3 length is 15 residues. Germline V gene data show CDR1 as MNHEY and CDR2 as SVGAGI. This chain's CDR3 is CASSYSTQVHFEAFF. DNA of the CDR3: TGTGCCAGCAGTTACTCCACCCAGGTCCACTTTGAAGCTTTCTTT.

The rearrangement links TRBV7-3 to TRBJ1-1; TRBD1 is a possible D gene (5 bases). V was cut by 5 bases and J by 5 bases, with 12 bases left in between. Germline CDR1 is SGHTA and CDR2 is FQGTGA. CDR3 length: 13 amino acids. The CDR3 spells CASSPGGGTEAFF. The CDR3, as DNA: TGTGCCAGCAGCCCCGGGGGAGGGACTGAAGCTTTCTTT.

This chain links TRBV6-5 with TRBJ2-5; TRBD1 agrees at 8 bases. This CDR3 has 14 amino acids. The trim removed 7 bases at V and 5 bases at J, leaving 9 bases unmatched. Germline-derived CDR1 and CDR2 are MNHEY and SVGAGI. The CDR3 nucleotides read TGTGCCAGCAACCCGACAGGGGTAGGGGAGACCCAGTACTTC. It translates to CASNPTGVGETQYF.

This rearrangement joins TRBV3-1 (or the pseudogene TRBV3-2) to TRBJ2-1; D remains unclear. Germline CDR1 LGHDT, CDR2 YNNKEL (reference sequence). CDR3 length: 12 amino acids. Trimming cost V 1 base and J 7 bases, with 5 bases left between them. CDR3 in DNA: TGTGCCAGCAGCCAAGGGCAGAATGAGCAGTTCTTC. As protein: CASSQGQNEQFF.

The DNA of the CDR3 is TGTGCCAGCAGCCCTTTAGCGGTGGGTGGAGATACGCAGTATTTT. This codes for CASSPLAVGGDTQYF. V gene TRBV5-5 combines with J gene TRBJ2-3, with D possibly being TRBD2 (6 bases). V shed 4 bases and J shed 5 bases, with 17 bases lying between them. The length of the CDR3 is 15 residues. Germline lookup yields CDR1 SGHKS and CDR2 YYEKEE (reference sequence).

This clone was detected only once. The chain uses TRBV19 and TRBJ1-5, with a tentative D call TRBD1 (5 bases). Germline V CDR1 and CDR2: LNHDA, SQIVND (reference sequence). The CDR3 extends over 13 amino acids. The V end lost 4 bases, the J end lost 7 bases, and 11 bases lay between the germline ends. CDR3 DNA: TGTGCCAGTAGTACAGGGTTGGGACAGCCCCAGCATTTT. This encodes CASSTGLGQPQHF.

The chain joins TRBV2 to TRBJ2-1, with 14 bases identical to TRBD2. Trimming at V came to 10 bases and at J to 0 bases, leaving 11 bases not matched to a gene. The CDR3 has 18 residues. CDR1 and CDR2 (germline): SNHLY, FYNNEI. The CDR3 spells CATSPGLAGAYSYNEQFF. CDR3 DNA: TGTGCCACTTCCCCGGGACTAGCGGGGGCCTACTCCTACAATGAGCAGTTCTTC.

CDR3 sequence reads: CASSVGGGGMETQYF. The DNA of the CDR3 is TGTGCCAGCAGCGTAGGAGGGGGCGGGATGGAGACCCAGTACTTC. The chain joins TRBV9 to TRBJ2-5; D might be TRBD1 (7 bases). The CDR3 sequence is 15 residues long. CDR1 and CDR2 from the germline V gene are SGDLS and YYNGEE. Trimming removed 0 bases at V and 5 bases at J, with 14 bases between.

The chain has TRBV6-5 and TRBJ2-3; a possible D gene is TRBD2 (6 bases). This CDR3 comprises 14 residues. In germline, CDR1 is MNHEY, CDR2 SVGAGI. The V and J ends lost 6 bases and 0 bases respectively, with 10 bases between them. This CDR3 reads CASRTRESTDTQYF. CDR3 coding DNA: TGTGCCAGCAGAACGCGGGAAAGCACAGATACGCAGTATTTT.

This chain connects TRBV10-2 to TRBJ2-4; a weak D match, TRBD1 (5 bases). This CDR3 has 14 amino acids. Germline values: CDR1 WSHSY, CDR2 SAAADI. Trimming removed 0 bases at V and 8 bases at J, with 11 bases between. CDR3 residues: CASSESGRADIQYF. The CDR3 DNA reads as TGCGCCAGCAGTGAGTCAGGCAGGGCAGACATTCAGTACTTC.

The CDR3: CASSFRGTEAFF. CDR3 nucleotides: TGTGCCAGCAGCTTCAGGGGGACTGAAGCTTTCTTT. V and J are TRBV5-4 and TRBJ1-1; 7 bases are shared with TRBD1. V lost 2 bases, J lost 5 bases, and 0 bases stayed unmatched. Looked up from germline, CDR1 is SGHNT and CDR2 is YYREEE (reference sequence). The CDR3 length is 12 residues.

The chain uses TRBV12-3 or TRBV12-4 and TRBJ2-7; the D gene is possibly TRBD1 (6 bases). The CDR3 is made up of 13 amino acids. V lost 8 bases and J 6 bases, leaving 17 bases between the germline ends. The CDR3 region has the DNA TGTGCCAGCCAAGGGGGTTGGGCGGGCGAGCAGTACTTC. This gives the protein CASQGGWAGEQYF.

The rearrangement uses TRBV2 and TRBJ1-1; TRBD1 might be the D (6 bases). Trimming stripped 6 bases from V and 1 base from J, with 15 bases between. The CDR3 runs 15 residues. Looked up from germline, CDR1 is SNHLY and CDR2 is FYNNEI. CDR3 bases: TGTGCCAGCAGACCTTACAGGGTTCAGAACACTGAAGCTTTCTTT. Its translation is CASRPYRVQNTEAFF.

The J gene is TRBJ1-5, the V gene TRBV30; tentative D call: TRBD1 (6 bases). This CDR3 contains 14 residues. The V gene lost 1 base and the J gene lost 3 bases, with 10 bases spanning the gap. CDR1 and CDR2 (germline): GTSNPN, SVGIG (reference sequence). CDR3 in DNA: TGTGCCTGGAGTGGGGACAACCACAATCAGCCCCAGCATTTT. It specifies CAWSGDNHNQPQHF.

The chain recombines TRBV24-1 with TRBJ1-2; D is possibly TRBD1 (5 bases). V gave up 4 bases and J gave up 5 bases, with 10 bases separating them. The CDR3 covers 13 residues. Germline-derived CDR1 and CDR2 are KGHDR and SFDVKD. For the CDR3, the DNA is TGTGCCACCAGTGACCGACAGATTTATGGCTACACCTTC. This codes for CATSDRQIYGYTF.

The V gene is TRBV5-1, the J gene TRBJ2-1, with 15 bases aligning to TRBD2. CDR1 SGHRS and CDR2 YFSETQ come from the germline V gene. The CDR3 covers 17 residues. The J segment lost 2 bases and the V segment lost 4 bases, leaving 4 bases of the junction unmatched. This CDR3 reads CASSLGLAGGTYNEQFF. The CDR3, as DNA: TGCGCCAGCAGCCTGGGACTAGCGGGGGGCACCTACAATGAGCAGTTCTTC.

This sequence joins TRBV5-5 and TRBJ2-7; D possibly corresponds to TRBD1 (6 bases). V lost 0 bases, J lost 8 bases, and 15 bases lay in between. Germline V lookup: CDR1 SGHKS, CDR2 YYEKEE (reference sequence). This CDR3 comprises 14 residues. The CDR3: CASSLDREYEQQYF. The CDR3 DNA follows: TGTGCCAGCAGCTTGGACAGGGAGTACGAGCAGCAGTACTTC. Drawing the rest from reference TRBV5-5 and TRBJ2-7, the complete variable domain is DAGVTQSPTHLIKTRGQQVTLRCSPISGHKSVSWYQQVLGQGPQFIFQYYEKEERGRGNFPDRFSARQFPNYSSELNVNALLLGDSALYLCASSLDREYEQQYFGPGTRLTVT.

The rearrangement uses TRBV3-1 (or the pseudogene TRBV3-2) and TRBJ1-1; TRBD1 is a possible D gene (5 bases). Trimming left V 1 base short and J 2 bases short, with 8 bases between. From germline, CDR1 is LGHDT and CDR2 YNNKEL (reference sequence). The CDR3 runs to 14 residues. CDR3 nucleotide sequence: TGTGCCAGCAGCCAAGTAGGGGCTAACACTGAAGCTTTCTTT. Protein: CASSQVGANTEAFF.

The chain links TRBV27 to TRBJ2-7, with 7 bases identical to TRBD2. Germline V gives CDR1 MNHEY, CDR2 SMNVEV (reference sequence). J was trimmed by 5 bases and V by 8 bases; bases with no gene match: 15. CDR3 size: 15 residues. CDR3 residues: CASGPSVGGEDEQYF. The CDR3 DNA sequence: TGTGCCAGCGGACCCTCCGTTGGGGGGGAGGACGAGCAGTACTTC.